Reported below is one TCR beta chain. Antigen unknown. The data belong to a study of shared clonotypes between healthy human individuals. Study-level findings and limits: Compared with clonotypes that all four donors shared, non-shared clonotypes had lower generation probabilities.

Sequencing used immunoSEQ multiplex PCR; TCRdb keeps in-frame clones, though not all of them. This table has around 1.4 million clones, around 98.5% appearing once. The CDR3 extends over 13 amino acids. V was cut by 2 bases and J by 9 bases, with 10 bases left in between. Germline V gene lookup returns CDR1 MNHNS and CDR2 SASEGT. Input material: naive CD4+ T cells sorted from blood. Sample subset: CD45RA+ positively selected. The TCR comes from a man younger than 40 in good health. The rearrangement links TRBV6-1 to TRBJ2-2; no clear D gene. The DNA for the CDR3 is TGTGCCAGCAGTGAACAGCCTCAGAGGGAGCTGTTTTTT. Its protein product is CASSEQPQRELFF.